This T cell receptor beta chain was obtained from a study of T cells in Graves' hyperthyroidism and ophthalmopathy. There are 12 residues in the CDR3. Trimming took 6 bases from V and 6 from J, leaving 15 bases between them. Per the germline V gene, CDR1 is DFQATT and CDR2 is SNEGSKA (reference sequence). Study-wide findings and caveats: Also found in blood were most expanded thyroid clonotypes above 0.001.

A lack of ophthalmopathy progression within 18 months defined stable Graves' hyperthyroidism. This clonotype has a count of ten or more. The antigen is not known. The CDR3 regions of TCR beta were amplified from RNA transcripts. The HTBI set primed first-round TCR CDR3 RT-PCR. Via MiXCR, TCRdb re-called the multiplex PCR reads, giving one row per CDR3 protein. The data show approximately 590,000 distinct CDR3 sequences, 15% to 18% seen once. Sequencing was done on a sample of blood. This rearrangement joins TRBV20-1 to TRBJ2-7, with D unclear. This TCR came from a woman aged 25 to 39 with Graves' hyperthyroidism. The CDR3 coding sequence is TGCAGTGCCGCTCCTCCGGACCCCGAGCAGTACTTC. Its protein product is CSAAPPDPEQYF.